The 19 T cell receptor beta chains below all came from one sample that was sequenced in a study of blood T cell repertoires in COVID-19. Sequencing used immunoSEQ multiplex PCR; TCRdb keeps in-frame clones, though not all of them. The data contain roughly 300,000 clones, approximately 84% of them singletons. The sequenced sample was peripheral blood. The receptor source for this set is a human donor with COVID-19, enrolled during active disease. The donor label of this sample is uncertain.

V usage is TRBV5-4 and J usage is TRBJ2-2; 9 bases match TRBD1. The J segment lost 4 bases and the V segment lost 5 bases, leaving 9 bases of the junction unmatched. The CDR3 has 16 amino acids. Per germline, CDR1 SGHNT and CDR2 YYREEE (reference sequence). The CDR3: CASSPTGTGRTGELFF. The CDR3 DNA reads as TGTGCCAGCAGTCCCACCGGGACAGGGCGCACCGGGGAGCTGTTTTTT. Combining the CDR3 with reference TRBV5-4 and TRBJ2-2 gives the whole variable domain ETGVTQSPTHLIKTRGQQVTLRCSSQSGHNTVSWYQQALGQGPQFIFQYYREEENGRGNFPPRFSGLQFPNYSSELNVNALELDDSALYLCASSPTGTGRTGELFFGEGSRLTVL.

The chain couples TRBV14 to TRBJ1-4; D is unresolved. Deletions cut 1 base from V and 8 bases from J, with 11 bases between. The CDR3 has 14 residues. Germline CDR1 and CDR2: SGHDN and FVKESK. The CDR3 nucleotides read TGTGCCAGCAGCCAAGGCGGGGTTGGGGAAAAACTGTTTTTT. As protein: CASSQGGVGEKLFF. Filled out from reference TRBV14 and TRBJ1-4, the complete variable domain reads EAGVTQFPSHSVIEKGQTVTLRCDPISGHDNLYWYRRVMGKEIKFLLHFVKESKQDESGMPNNRFLAERTGGTYSTLKVQPAELEDSGVYFCASSQGGVGEKLFFGSGTQLSVL.

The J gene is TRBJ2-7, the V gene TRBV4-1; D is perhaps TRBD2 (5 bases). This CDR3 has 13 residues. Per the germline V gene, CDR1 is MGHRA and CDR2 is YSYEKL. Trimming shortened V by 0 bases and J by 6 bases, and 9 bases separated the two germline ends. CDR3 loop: CASSQDLASEQYF. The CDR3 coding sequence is TGCGCCAGCAGCCAAGATCTAGCCAGCGAGCAGTACTTC.

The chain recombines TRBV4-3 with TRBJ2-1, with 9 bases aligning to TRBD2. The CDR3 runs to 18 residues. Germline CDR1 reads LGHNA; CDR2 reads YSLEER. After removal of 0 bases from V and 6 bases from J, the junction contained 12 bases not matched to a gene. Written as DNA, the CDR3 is TGCGCCAGCAGCCAAGAAGCGGGAGGAAGGACAATCTCCAATGAGCAGTTCTTC. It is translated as CASSQEAGGRTISNEQFF.

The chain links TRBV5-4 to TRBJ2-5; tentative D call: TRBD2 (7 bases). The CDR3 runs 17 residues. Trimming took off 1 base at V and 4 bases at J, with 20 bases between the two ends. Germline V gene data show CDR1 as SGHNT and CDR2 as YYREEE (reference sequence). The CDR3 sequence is CASSLLRVAGARETQYF. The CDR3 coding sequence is TGTGCCAGCAGCTTGCTTCGGGTGGCGGGGGCTCGAGAGACCCAGTACTTC. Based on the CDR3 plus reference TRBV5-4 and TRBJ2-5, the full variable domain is ETGVTQSPTHLIKTRGQQVTLRCSSQSGHNTVSWYQQALGQGPQFIFQYYREEENGRGNFPPRFSGLQFPNYSSELNVNALELDDSALYLCASSLLRVAGARETQYFGPGTRLLVL.

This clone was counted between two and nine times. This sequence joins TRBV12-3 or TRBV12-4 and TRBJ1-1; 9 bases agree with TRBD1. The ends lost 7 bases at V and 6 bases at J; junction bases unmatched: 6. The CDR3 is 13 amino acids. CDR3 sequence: CASTTDRGAEAFF. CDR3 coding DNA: TGTGCCAGCACCACAGACAGGGGGGCTGAAGCTTTCTTT.

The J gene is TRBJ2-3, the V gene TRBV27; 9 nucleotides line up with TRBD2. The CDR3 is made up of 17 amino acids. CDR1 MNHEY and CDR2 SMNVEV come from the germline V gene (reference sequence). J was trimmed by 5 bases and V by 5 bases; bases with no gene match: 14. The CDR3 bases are TGTGCCAGCAGTACCCCCGGGACTAGCCTTTTTCTAGATACGCAGTATTTT. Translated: CASSTPGTSLFLDTQYF.

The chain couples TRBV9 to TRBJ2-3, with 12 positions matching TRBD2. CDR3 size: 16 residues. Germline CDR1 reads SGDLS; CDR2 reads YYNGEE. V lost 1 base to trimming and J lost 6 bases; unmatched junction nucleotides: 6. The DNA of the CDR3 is TGTGCCAGCAGCGTATCCACTAGCGGGGGGCTTGATACGCAGTATTTT. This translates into CASSVSTSGGLDTQYF.

CDR3 sequence reads: CASSFTEGTYEQYF. The CDR3 DNA is TGTGCCAGCAGCTTTACCGAGGGAACCTACGAGCAGTACTTC. The chain recombines TRBV5-6 with TRBJ2-7, with a weak D call TRBD2 (5 bases). CDR1 is SGHDT and CDR2 is YYEEEE in the germline V gene. This CDR3 is 14 amino acids long. The V gene lost 2 bases and the J gene lost 2 bases, with 11 bases spanning the gap.

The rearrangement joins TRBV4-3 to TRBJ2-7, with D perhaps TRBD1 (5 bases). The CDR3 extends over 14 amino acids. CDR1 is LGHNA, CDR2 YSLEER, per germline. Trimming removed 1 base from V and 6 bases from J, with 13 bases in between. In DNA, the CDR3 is TGCGCCAGCAGCCAAGGGACGTCCCAGGGCGAGCAGTACTTC. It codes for CASSQGTSQGEQYF.

The CDR3 DNA reads as TGTCTCTCCGGGACAGGGGCATTGAACACTGAAGCTTTCTTT. It yields the protein CLSGTGALNTEAFF. The rearrangement uses TRBV5-6 and TRBJ1-1; 10 nucleotides agree with TRBD1. Germline-derived CDR1 and CDR2 are SGHDT and YYEEEE. The CDR3 runs to 14 residues.

For the CDR3, the DNA is TGTGCTAGTGGTTTCGAGCCGAACACTGAAGCTTTCTTT. This translates into CASGFEPNTEAFF. The chain combines TRBV12-5 with TRBJ1-1; no clear D. The germline V gene encodes CDR1 LGHNT and CDR2 FRNRAP. Trimming left V 3 bases short and J 1 base short, with 6 bases between. The CDR3 runs to 13 residues.

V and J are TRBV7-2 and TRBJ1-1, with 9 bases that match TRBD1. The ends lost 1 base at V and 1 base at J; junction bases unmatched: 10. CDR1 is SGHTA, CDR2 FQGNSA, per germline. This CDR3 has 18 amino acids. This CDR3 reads CASSLDGGGTGRNTEAFF. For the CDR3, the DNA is TGTGCCAGCAGCTTAGATGGGGGAGGGACAGGGAGGAACACTGAAGCTTTCTTT. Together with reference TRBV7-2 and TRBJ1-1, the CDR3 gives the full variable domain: GAGVSQSPSNKVTEKGKDVELRCDPISGHTALYWYRQSLGQGLEFLIYFQGNSAPDKSGLPSDRFSAERTGGSVSTLTIQRTQQEDSAVYLCASSLDGGGTGRNTEAFFGQGTRLTVV.

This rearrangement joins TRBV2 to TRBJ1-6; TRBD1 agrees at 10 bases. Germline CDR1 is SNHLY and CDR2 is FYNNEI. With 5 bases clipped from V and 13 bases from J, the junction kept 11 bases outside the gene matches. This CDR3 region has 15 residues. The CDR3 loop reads CASSYQDRGKSPLHF. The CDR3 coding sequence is TGTGCCAGCAGTTACCAGGACAGGGGGAAATCTCCCCTCCACTTT.

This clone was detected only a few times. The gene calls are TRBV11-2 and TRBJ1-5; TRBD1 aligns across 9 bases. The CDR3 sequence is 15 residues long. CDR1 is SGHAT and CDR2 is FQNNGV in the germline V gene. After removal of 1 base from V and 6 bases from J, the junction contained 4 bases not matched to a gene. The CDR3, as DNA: TGTGCCAGCAGCTTAGGCGGGACAGGGAGTCAGCCCCAGCATTTT. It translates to CASSLGGTGSQPQHF.

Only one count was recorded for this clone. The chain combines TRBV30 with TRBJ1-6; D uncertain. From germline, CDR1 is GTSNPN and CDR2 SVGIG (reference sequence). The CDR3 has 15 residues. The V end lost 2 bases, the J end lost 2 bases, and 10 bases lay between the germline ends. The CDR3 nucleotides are TGTGCCTGGAGTAGGGTCGGGGCCTATAATTCACCCCTCCACTTT. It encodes CAWSRVGAYNSPLHF.

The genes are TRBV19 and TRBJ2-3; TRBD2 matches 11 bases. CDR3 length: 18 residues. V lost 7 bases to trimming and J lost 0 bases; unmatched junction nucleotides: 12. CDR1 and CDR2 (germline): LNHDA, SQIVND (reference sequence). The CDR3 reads CASTPGTSGFASTDTQYF. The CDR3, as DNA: TGTGCCAGTACACCCGGGACTAGCGGCTTTGCTAGCACAGATACGCAGTATTTT.

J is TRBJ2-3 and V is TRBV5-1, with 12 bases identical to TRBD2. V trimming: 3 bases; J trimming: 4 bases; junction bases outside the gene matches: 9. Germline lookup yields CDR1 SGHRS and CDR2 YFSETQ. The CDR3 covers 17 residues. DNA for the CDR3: TGCGCCAGCAGCTGGCGACTAGCGGGAGAGTTCCCAGATACGCAGTATTTT. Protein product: CASSWRLAGEFPDTQYF.

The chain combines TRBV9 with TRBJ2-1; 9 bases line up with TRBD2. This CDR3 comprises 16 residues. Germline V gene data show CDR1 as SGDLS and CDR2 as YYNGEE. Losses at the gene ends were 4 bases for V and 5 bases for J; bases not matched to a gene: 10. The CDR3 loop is CASSPSAGGVHNEQFF. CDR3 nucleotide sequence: TGTGCCAGCAGCCCCTCCGCGGGAGGGGTCCACAATGAGCAGTTCTTC.